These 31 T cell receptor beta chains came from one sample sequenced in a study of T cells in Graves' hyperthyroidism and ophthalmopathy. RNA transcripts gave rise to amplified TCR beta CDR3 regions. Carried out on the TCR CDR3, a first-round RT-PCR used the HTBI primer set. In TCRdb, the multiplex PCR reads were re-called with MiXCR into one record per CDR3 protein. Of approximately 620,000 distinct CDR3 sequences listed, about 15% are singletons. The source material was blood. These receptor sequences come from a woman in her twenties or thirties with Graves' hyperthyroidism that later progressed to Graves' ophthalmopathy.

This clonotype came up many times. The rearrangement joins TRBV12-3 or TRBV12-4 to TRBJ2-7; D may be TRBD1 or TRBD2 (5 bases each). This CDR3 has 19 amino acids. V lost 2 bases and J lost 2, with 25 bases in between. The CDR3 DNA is TGTGCCAGCAGTTTAAATGGCGTTGGCGTGGGACGGCTTGCCTACGAGCAGTACTTC. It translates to CASSLNGVGVGRLAYEQYF.

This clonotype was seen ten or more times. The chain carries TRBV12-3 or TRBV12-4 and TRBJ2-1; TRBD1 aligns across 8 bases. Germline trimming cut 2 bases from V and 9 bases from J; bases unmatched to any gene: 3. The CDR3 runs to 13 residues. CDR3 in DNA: TGTGCCAGCAGTTTAACTCAGGGGGCTGAGCAGTTCTTC. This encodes CASSLTQGAEQFF.

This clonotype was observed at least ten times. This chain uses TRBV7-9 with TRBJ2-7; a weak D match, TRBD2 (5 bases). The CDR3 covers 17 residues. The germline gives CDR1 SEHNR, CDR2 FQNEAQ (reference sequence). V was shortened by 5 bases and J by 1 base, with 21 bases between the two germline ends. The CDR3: CASSGARRPEGSYEQYF. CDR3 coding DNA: TGTGCCAGCAGCGGTGCTAGACGGCCCGAGGGATCCTACGAGCAGTACTTC.

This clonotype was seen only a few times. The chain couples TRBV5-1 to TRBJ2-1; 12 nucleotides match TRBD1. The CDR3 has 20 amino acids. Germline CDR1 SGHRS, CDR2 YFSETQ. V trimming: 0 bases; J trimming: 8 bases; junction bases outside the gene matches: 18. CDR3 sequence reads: CASSLGRQDLGQGARDEQFF. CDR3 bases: TGCGCCAGCAGCTTGGGACGACAGGACTTGGGACAGGGGGCGAGGGATGAGCAGTTCTTC.

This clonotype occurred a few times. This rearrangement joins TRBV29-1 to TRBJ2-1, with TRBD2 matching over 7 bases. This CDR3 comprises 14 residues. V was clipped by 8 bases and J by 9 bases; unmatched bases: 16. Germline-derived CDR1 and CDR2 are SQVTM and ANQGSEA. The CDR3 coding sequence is TGCAGCATGACGACTAGCTCCCCGGGGGGTGAGCAGTTCTTC. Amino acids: CSMTTSSPGGEQFF.

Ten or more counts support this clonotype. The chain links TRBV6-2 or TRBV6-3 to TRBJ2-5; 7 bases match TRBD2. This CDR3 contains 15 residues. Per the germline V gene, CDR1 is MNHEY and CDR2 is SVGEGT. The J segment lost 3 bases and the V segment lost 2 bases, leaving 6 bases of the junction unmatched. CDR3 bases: TGTGCCAGCAGTTACCTAGGCGGGAGTGAAGAGACCCAGTACTTC. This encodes CASSYLGGSEETQYF.

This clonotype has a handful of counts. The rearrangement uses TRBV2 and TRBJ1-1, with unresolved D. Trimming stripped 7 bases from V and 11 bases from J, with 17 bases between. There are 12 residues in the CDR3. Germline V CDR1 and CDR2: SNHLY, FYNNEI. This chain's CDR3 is CASTQGYGRAFF. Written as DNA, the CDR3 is TGTGCCAGCACCCAAGGGTACGGGAGGGCTTTCTTT. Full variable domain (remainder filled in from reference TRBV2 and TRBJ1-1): EPEVTQTPSHQVTQMGQEVILRCVPISNHLYFYWYRQILGQKVEFLVSFYNNEISEKSEIFDDQFSVERPDGSNFTLKIRSTKLEDSAMYFCASTQGYGRAFFGQGTRLTVV.

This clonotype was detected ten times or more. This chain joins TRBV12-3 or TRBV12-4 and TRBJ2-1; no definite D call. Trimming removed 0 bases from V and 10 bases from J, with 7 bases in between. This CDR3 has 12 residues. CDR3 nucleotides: TGTGCCAGCAGTTTAGCGCAAGCGGAGCAGTTCTTC. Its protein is CASSLAQAEQFF.

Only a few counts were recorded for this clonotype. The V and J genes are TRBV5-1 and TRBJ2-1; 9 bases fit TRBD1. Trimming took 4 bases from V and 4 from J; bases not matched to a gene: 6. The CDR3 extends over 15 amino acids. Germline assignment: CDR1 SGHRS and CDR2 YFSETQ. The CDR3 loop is CASSPGTGKYNEQFF. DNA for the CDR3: TGCGCCAGCAGCCCCGGGACAGGGAAATACAATGAGCAGTTCTTC.

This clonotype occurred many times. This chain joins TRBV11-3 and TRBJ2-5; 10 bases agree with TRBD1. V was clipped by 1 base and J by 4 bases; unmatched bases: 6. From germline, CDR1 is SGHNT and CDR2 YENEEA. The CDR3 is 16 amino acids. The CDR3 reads CASSLAWDRGSETQYF. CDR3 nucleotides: TGTGCCAGCAGCTTAGCGTGGGACAGGGGATCAGAGACCCAGTACTTC.

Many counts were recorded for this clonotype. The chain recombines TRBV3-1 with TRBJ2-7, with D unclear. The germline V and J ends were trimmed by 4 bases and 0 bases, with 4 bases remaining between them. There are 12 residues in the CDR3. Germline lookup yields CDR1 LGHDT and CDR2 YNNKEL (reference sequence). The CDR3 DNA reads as TGTGCCAGCAGCCGGAGCTCCTACGAGCAGTACTTC. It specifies CASSRSSYEQYF.

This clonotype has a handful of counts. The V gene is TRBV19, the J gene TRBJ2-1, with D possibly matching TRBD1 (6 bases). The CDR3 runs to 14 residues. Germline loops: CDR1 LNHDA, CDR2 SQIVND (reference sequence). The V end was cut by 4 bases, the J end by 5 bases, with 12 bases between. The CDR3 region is CASSKRTDDNEQFF. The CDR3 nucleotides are TGTGCCAGTAGTAAACGGACAGACGACAATGAGCAGTTCTTC.

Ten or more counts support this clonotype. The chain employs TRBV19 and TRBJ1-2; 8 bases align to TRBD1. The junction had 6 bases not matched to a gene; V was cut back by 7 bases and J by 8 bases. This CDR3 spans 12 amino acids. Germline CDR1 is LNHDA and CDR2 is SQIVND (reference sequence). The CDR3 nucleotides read TGTGCCAGTACCCAGGGGGCAGGAGGCTACACCTTC. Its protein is CASTQGAGGYTF.

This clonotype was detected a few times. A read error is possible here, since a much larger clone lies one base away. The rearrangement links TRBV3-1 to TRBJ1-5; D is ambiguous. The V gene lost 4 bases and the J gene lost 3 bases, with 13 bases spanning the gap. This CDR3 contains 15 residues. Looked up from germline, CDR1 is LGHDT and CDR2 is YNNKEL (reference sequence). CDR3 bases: TGTGCCAGCAGCCCAACAAAGGGAGCCAATCAGCCCCAGCATTTT. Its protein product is CASSPTKGANQPQHF.

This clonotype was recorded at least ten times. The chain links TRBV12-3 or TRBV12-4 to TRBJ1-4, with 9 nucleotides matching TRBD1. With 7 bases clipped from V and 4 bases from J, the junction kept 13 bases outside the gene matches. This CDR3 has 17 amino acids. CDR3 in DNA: TGTGCCAGCATAAATCCCTTAGGACAGGGGAATAATGAAAAACTGTTTTTT. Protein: CASINPLGQGNNEKLFF.

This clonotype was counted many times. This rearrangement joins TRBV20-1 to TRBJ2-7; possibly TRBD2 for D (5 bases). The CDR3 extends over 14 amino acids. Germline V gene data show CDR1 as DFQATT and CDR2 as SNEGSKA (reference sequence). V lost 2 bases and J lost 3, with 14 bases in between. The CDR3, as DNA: TGCAGTGCTAGAAGGTGGGAGAGCGGCTACGAGCAGTACTTC. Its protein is CSARRWESGYEQYF.

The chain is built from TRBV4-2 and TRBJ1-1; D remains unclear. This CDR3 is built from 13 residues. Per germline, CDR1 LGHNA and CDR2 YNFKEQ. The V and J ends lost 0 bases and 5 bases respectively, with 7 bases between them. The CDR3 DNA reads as TGTGCCAGCAGCCAAGAGACGGCGACTGAAGCTTTCTTT. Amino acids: CASSQETATEAFF.

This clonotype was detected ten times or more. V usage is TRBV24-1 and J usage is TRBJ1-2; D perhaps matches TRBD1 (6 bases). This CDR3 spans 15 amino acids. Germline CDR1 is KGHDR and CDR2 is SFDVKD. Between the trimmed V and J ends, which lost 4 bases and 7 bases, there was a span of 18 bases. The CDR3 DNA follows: TGTGCCACCAGTGACCGGGGGGCGAGGGCCCCTGGCTACACCTTC. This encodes CATSDRGARAPGYTF.

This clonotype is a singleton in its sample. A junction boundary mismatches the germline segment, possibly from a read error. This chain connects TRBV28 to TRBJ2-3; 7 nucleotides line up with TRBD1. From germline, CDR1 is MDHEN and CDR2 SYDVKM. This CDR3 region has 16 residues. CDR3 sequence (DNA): TGTGCAAGCAGTAATTATGGACAGGCTAGCACAGATACGCAGTGTTTT. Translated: CASSNYGQASTDTQCF.

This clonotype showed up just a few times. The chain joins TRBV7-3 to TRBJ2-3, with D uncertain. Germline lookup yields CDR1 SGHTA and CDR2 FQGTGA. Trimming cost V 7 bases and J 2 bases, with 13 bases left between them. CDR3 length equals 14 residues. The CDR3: CASTDGTHTDTQYF. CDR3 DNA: TGTGCCAGCACGGACGGAACTCACACAGATACGCAGTATTTT. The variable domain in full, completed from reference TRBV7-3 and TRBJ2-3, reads GAGVSQTPSNKVTEKGKYVELRCDPISGHTALYWYRQSLGQGPEFLIYFQGTGAADDSGLPNDRFFAVRPEGSVSTLKIQRTERGDSAVYLCASTDGTHTDTQYFGPGTRLTVL.

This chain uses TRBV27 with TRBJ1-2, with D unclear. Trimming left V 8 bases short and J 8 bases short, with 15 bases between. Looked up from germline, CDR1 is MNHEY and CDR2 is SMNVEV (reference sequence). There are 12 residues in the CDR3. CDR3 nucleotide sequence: TGTGCCAGCCGAACAACGGGCTACGGCTACACCTTC. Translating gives CASRTTGYGYTF.

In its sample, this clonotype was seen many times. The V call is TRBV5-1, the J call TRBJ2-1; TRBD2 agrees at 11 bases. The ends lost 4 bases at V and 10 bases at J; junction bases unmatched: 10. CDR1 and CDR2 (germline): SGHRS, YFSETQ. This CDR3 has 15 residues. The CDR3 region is CASSNWALAGDEQFF. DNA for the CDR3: TGCGCCAGCAGCAACTGGGCACTAGCGGGAGACGAGCAGTTCTTC.

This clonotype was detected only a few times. CDR3 sequence (DNA): TGTGCCAGCAGCTTGGGGGAATTCTCCTACGAGCAGTACTTC. Translated: CASSLGEFSYEQYF. The rearrangement joins TRBV7-8 to TRBJ2-7, with D perhaps given as TRBD1 or TRBD2 (5 bases each). The V end was cut by 3 bases, the J end by 0 bases, with 9 bases between. The CDR3 contains 14 residues. From germline, CDR1 is SGHVS and CDR2 FQNEAQ.

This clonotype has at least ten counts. CDR3 sequence: CASSLADRLGTEQYF. CDR3 nucleotide sequence: TGTGCCAGCAGTTTAGCCGACCGACTAGGGACCGAGCAGTACTTC. V usage is TRBV27 and J usage is TRBJ2-7; tentatively, D is TRBD2 (6 bases). With 2 bases removed from V and 6 bases from J, the gap between germline ends came to 17 bases. This CDR3 is built from 15 residues. The V gene's germline CDR1 is MNHEY and CDR2 SMNVEV (reference sequence).

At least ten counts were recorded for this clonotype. DNA of the CDR3: TGTGCCAGCAGTTTGGGGCAGGCCGCGAACAATCAGCCCCAGCATTTT. As protein: CASSLGQAANNQPQHF. The chain recombines TRBV12-3 or TRBV12-4 with TRBJ1-5; a weak D match, TRBD1 (5 bases). CDR3 length equals 16 residues. Trimming cost V 3 bases and J 3 bases, with 15 bases left between them.

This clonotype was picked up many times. The DNA of the CDR3 is TGTGCCGGGTCTAGCGGGAGGGCCGAGACCCAGTACTTC. Translation gives CAGSSGRAETQYF. V is TRBV2 and J is TRBJ2-5, with 12 nucleotides matching TRBD2. Germline V lookup: CDR1 SNHLY, CDR2 FYNNEI. The CDR3 has 13 amino acids. V lost 11 bases and J lost 5; bases outside the gene matches: 6.

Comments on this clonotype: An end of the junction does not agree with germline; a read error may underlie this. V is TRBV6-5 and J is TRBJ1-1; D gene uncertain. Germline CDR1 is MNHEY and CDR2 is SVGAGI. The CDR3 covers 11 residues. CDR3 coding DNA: TGTGCCACCAGTTACGAAGCGGAAGCTTTCTTT. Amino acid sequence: CATSYEAEAFF.

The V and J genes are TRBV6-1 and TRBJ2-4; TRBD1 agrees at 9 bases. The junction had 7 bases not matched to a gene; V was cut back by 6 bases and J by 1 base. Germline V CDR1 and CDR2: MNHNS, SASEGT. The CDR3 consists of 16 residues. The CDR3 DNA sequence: TGTGCCAGCAGCGCGACAGGGGGTTTGGCCAAAAACATTCAGTACTTC. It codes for CASSATGGLAKNIQYF.

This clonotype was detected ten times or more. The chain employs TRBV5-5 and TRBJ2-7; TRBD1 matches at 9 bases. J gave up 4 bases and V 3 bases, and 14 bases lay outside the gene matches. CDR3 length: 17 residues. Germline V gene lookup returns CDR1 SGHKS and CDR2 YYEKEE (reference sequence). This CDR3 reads CASSSYRSGTGWYEQYF. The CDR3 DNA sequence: TGTGCCAGCAGCTCATATCGCTCCGGGACAGGGTGGTACGAGCAGTACTTC.

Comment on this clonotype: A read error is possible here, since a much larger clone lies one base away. The CDR3 sequence is CAGRRQGLADSYNEQFF. Here the CDR3 DNA reads TGTGCCGGCAGGCGTCAGGGGCTGGCGGACTCCTACAATGAGCAGTTCTTC. V usage is TRBV3-1 and J usage is TRBJ2-1, with D maybe TRBD1 (6 bases). The CDR3 has 17 amino acids. CDR1 is LGHDT, CDR2 YNNKEL, per germline (reference sequence).

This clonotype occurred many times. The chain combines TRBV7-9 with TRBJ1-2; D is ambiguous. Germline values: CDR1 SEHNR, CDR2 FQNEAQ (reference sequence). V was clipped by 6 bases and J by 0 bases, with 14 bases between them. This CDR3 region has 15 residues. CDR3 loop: CASSVRTISNYGYTF. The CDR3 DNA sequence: TGTGCCAGCAGTGTTCGGACGATCTCTAACTATGGCTACACCTTC.